This T cell receptor beta chain was recorded in a study of PD-1 blockade in classical Hodgkin lymphoma. Generated by immunoSEQ multiplex PCR, the TCRdb table keeps only in-frame clones and is missing some. The sample carries 15,000 or so clones, roughly two thirds recorded once. The ends were cut back, 6 bases at V and 1 base at J, with 19 bases in the middle. The CDR3 is made up of 16 amino acids. Germline-derived CDR1 and CDR2 are MNHEY and SMNVEV (reference sequence). After autologous stem cell transplantation all patients relapsed, and prior brentuximab vedotin exposure differed between cohorts. Sequences were derived from peripheral blood mononuclear cells (PBMCs), sampled at baseline. The clonotype comes from a human donor with classical Hodgkin lymphoma. The rearrangement joins TRBV27 to TRBJ2-7; D is possibly TRBD2 (6 bases). The DNA for the CDR3 is TGTGCCAGCAGCGGACACCCCGGGGGTACATCCTACGAGCAGTACTTC. Translating it yields CASSGHPGGTSYEQYF.